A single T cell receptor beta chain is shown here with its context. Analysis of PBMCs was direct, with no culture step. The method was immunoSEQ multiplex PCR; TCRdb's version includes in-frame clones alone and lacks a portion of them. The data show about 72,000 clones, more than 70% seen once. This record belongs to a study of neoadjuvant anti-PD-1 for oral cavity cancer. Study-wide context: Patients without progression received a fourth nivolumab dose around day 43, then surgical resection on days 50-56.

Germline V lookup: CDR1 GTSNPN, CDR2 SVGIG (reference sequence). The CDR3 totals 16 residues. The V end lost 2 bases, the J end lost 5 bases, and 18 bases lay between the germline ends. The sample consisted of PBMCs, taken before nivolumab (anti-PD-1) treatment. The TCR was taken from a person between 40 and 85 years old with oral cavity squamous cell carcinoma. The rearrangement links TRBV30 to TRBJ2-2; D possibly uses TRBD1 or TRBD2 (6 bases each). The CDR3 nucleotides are TGTGCCTGGAGTCAGCTGGGGGGCGGATCGACCGGGGAGCTGTTTTTT. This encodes CAWSQLGGGSTGELFF.